Below are 12 T cell receptor beta chains sequenced from a single sample in a study of blood T cells in healthy people across ages (dated by TCRdb to 2013 to 2016). Libraries were constructed by 5' RACE. The listed sequencing device is Illumina HiSeq 2500. A second PCR of roughly 6 to 11 cycles was run with a J-beta primer mix and a sample-barcoded 5' primer. TCRdb reanalyzed the raw reads on its own, using fastp at Q25 for trimming and MiXCR for clone calling, and kept in-frame beta chains. Each entry is one CDR3 protein sequence, shown with its most common DNA and genes. Present in this sample are about 1,000,000 distinct CDR3 sequences, under 55% of which were seen just once. The biggest ten clones account for approximately 17% of the sample. The source material was blood. These receptors all come from a woman aged 55-69 years in good health.

The chain carries TRBV7-2 and TRBJ2-5, with 11 bases identical to TRBD2. CDR3 length: 14 residues. The germline V gene has CDR1 SGHTA and CDR2 FQGNSA. With V trimmed by 2 bases and J by 8 bases, 4 bases remained unmatched. CDR3 region: CASSLPGTSGTQYF. CDR3 DNA sequence: TGTGCCAGCAGCTTACCTGGGACTAGCGGAACCCAGTACTTC.

J is TRBJ2-5 and V is TRBV7-8; 11 nucleotides agree with TRBD2. Per germline, CDR1 SGHVS and CDR2 FQNEAQ. Trimming removed 4 bases from V and 0 bases from J; junction bases left unmatched: 10. CDR3 length equals 18 residues. The CDR3 nucleotides read TGTGCCAGCAGCTCGACCGGGACTAGCGGCCAGTACCAAGAGACCCAGTACTTC. It codes for CASSSTGTSGQYQETQYF.

This clonotype was counted between two and nine times. This chain links TRBV20-1 with TRBJ2-7; 12 bases align to TRBD2. The CDR3 sequence is 14 residues long. V gave up 5 bases and J gave up 4 bases; unmatched junction bases: 6. In germline, CDR1 is DFQATT, CDR2 SNEGSKA (reference sequence). The CDR3 nucleotides are TGCAGTGCTGGCCGCCTAGCGGGAGGGTACGAGCAGTACTTC. Translation: CSAGRLAGGYEQYF.

The chain has TRBV2 and TRBJ2-7, with D perhaps assigned TRBD1 or TRBD2 (5 bases each). This CDR3 has 10 amino acids. V lost 7 bases and J 10 bases, leaving 11 bases between the germline ends. CDR1 SNHLY and CDR2 FYNNEI come from the germline V gene. CDR3 nucleotide sequence: TGTGCCAGCAACCAGGGAGTACAGTACTTC. It yields the protein CASNQGVQYF.

The J gene is TRBJ1-1, the V gene TRBV7-2; perhaps TRBD1 as D (6 bases). CDR1 is SGHTA and CDR2 is FQGNSA in the germline V gene. The V and J ends lost 4 bases and 8 bases respectively, with 14 bases between them. This CDR3 comprises 13 residues. The DNA for the CDR3 is TGTGCCAGCAGCTCCCTCGCCGACAGGGAAGCTTTCTTT. As protein: CASSSLADREAFF.

The V and J genes are TRBV5-1 and TRBJ2-5; D not resolved. CDR1 and CDR2 from the germline V gene are SGHRS and YFSETQ. With 3 bases removed from V and 1 base from J, the gap between germline ends came to 13 bases. The CDR3 length is 15 residues. The CDR3, as DNA: TGCGCCAGCAGCTGCGCTGGCCCGGCCCAAGAGACCCAGTACTTC. Residues: CASSCAGPAQETQYF.

Ten or more counts support this clonotype. The J gene is TRBJ2-5, the V gene TRBV12-3 or TRBV12-4; possibly TRBD1 or TRBD2 for D (6 bases each). The CDR3 is 16 residues long. The V end was cut by 5 bases, the J end by 4 bases, with 20 bases between. The chain's CDR3 is CASSTIGGRSGETQYF. In DNA, the CDR3 is TGTGCCAGCAGTACTATAGGGGGGCGATCTGGAGAGACCCAGTACTTC.

The rearrangement links TRBV28 to TRBJ2-1; D gene unclear. Germline values: CDR1 MDHEN, CDR2 SYDVKM. Trimming took off 7 bases at V and 3 bases at J, with 25 bases between the two ends. This CDR3 comprises 18 residues. CDR3 sequence (DNA): TGTGCCAGCACCCCGGCGATTATTGGCGGCTCCCACTACAATGAGCAGTTCTTC. Amino acids: CASTPAIIGGSHYNEQFF.

The gene calls are TRBV20-1 and TRBJ2-5, with 9 bases matching TRBD1. Looked up from germline, CDR1 is DFQATT and CDR2 is SNEGSKA (reference sequence). V shed 1 base and J 9 bases; nucleotides not matched to a gene: 15. The CDR3 has 16 residues. CDR3 bases: TGCAGTGCTAGAGTAGAAAAGACAGGGGGGAGGGAGTCCCAGTACTTC. This sequence encodes CSARVEKTGGRESQYF.

The chain links TRBV7-9 to TRBJ2-1; either TRBD1 or TRBD2 may supply D (5 bases each). V lost 7 bases, J lost 11 bases, and 12 bases lay in between. The germline gives CDR1 SEHNR, CDR2 FQNEAQ (reference sequence). The CDR3 contains 11 residues. CDR3 nucleotides: TGTGCCAGCATCGAGAGGGGCAAGCAGTTCTTC. Its translation is CASIERGKQFF.

A note on this clonotype: The junction and the germline gene differ at one end; a read error may be behind it. The chain uses TRBV7-6 and TRBJ2-7; D gene uncertain. This CDR3 region has 12 residues. Germline V gene data show CDR1 as SGHVS and CDR2 as FNYEAQ. In DNA, the CDR3 is TGTGCCAGCAGCTTAGCTCCTTACGGGCAGTACTTC. Residues: CASSLAPYGQYF.

The rearrangement uses TRBV20-1 and TRBJ2-5, with a tentative D call TRBD2 (6 bases). This CDR3 has 16 residues. V shed 2 bases and J shed 11 bases, with 27 bases lying between them. The germline gives CDR1 DFQATT, CDR2 SNEGSKA (reference sequence). CDR3 DNA: TGCAGTGCTAGATATACGTGGAGGGAGGTATTCAATGAGCAGTACTTC. Its protein is CSARYTWREVFNEQYF.